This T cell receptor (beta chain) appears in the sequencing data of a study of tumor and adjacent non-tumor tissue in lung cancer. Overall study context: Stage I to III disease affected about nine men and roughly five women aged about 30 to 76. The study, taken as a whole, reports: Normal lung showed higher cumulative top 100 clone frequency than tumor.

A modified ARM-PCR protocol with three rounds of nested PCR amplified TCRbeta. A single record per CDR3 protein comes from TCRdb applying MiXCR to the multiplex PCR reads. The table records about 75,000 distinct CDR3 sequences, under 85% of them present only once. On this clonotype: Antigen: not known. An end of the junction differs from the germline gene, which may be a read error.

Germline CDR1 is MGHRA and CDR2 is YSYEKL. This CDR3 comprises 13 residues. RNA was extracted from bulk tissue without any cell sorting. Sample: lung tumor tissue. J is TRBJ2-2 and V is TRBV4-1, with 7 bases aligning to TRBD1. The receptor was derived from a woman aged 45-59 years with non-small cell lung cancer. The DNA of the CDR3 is TGCACCACCACCTGGGGGAACACAGGGGAGCCGTTTTTT. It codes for CTTTWGNTGEPFF.